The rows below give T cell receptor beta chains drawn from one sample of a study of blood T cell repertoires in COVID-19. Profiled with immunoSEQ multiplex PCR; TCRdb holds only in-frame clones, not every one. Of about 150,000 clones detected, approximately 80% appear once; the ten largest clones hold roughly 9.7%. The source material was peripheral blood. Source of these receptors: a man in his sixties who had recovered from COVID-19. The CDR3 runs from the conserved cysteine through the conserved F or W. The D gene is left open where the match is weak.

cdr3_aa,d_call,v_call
CASSPQVGQPQHF,NA,TRBV7-2
CASSVTGLAGDEQFF,TRBD2,TRBV9
CASGQQGDTEAFF,NA,TRBV5-1
CASRSTGAETQYF,TRBD1,TRBV19
CASSYPDAGLSYTF,NA,TRBV7-2
CASSSQTGRQPQHF,TRBD1,TRBV19
CAWSVRRALQETQYF,NA,TRBV30
CASSPSGGDEQFF,TRBD2,TRBV11-2
CASSMRQNSGNTIYF,NA,TRBV19
CASSPKTTSGRSSYNEQFF,NA,TRBV18
CASSYDSYTEAFF,NA,TRBV7-2
CASSLGRQLGNSPLHF,NA,TRBV7-8